This TCR beta chain was retrieved from a study of radiotherapy plus CTLA-4 blockade in lung cancer. Trimming cost V 0 bases and J 5 bases; bases outside gene matches: 5. The CDR3 runs to 15 residues. Looked up from germline, CDR1 is MGHRA and CDR2 is YSYEKL. Data came from immunoSEQ multiplex PCR; TCRdb stores just in-frame clones and leaves some out. The data hold 45,000 or so clones, with 60% to 80% observed a single time. Details on this clone: The antigen remains unidentified.

General study results and limits: Clones derived from tumor TCRs expanded in blood after radiotherapy plus ipilimumab. Response, reportedly, was best predicted by interferon-beta along with early blood T cell clone dynamics.

This TCR was sampled from a human donor with non-small cell lung cancer who had stable disease on radiotherapy plus ipilimumab. V usage is TRBV4-1 and J usage is TRBJ1-2; 8 bases map to TRBD1. Source: peripheral blood, taken from a patient treated with radiotherapy plus ipilimumab. In DNA, the CDR3 is TGCGCCAGCAGCCAAGAGTCAGGGGGCAGGTATGGCTACACCTTC. This encodes CASSQESGGRYGYTF.